This TCR beta chain was captured by sequencing in a study of molecular identifiers for immune sequencing clone quantification. Previously published methods and listed TCR primers were used for the bulk TCR libraries. TCRdb reprocessed the PCR reads via MiXCR and lists one record per CDR3 protein. Of some 650,000 distinct CDR3 sequences listed, just under 20% were seen once; the top ten hold 0.85%. Source material for naive CD8 libraries was roughly 20,000 to 1,100,000 sorted cells, with 10%, 30% or 50% RNA. Naive CD8 T cells underwent sorting with the CD8+CD4-CCR7+CD45RA+ definition. In germline, CDR1 is MNHEY, CDR2 SMNVEV (reference sequence). The CDR3 consists of 13 residues. Between the trimmed V and J ends, which lost 3 bases and 7 bases, there was a span of 13 bases. Findings and limits, study-wide: Naive cells had under 1% of molecules in clones above 20 RNA copies, effectors over 97%.

This clonotype was seen at least ten times. The antigen remains unidentified. The sequence was collected from a human donor in good health. Some libraries in this study had Jurkat cell RNA spiked in. The rearrangement links TRBV27 to TRBJ2-7; perhaps TRBD2 as D (6 bases). The sample comprised naive CD8+ T cells from blood, with Jurkat cell RNA spiked in. Subset: FACS-sorted CD8+CD4-CCR7+CD45RA+ naive T cells. The CDR3 sequence: CASSFTGRLEQYF. The CDR3 coding sequence is TGTGCCAGCAGTTTTACCGGGAGATTAGAGCAGTACTTC.